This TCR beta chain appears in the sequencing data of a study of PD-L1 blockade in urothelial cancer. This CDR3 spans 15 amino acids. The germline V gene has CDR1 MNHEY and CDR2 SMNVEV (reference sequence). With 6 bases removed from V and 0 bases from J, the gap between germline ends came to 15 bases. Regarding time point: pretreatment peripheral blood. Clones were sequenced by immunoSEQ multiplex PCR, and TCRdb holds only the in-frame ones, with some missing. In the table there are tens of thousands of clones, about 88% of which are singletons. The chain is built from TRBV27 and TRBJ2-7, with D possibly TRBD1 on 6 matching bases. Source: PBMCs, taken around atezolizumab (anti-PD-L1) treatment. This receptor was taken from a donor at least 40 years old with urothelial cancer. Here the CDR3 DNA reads TGTGCCAGCAGCCGATCTACAGGGAACTCCTACGAGCAGTACTTC. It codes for CASSRSTGNSYEQYF.